This T cell receptor (beta chain) emerged from a study of regulatory T cells in long-lasting Graves disease. Indicated time point: newly diagnosed GD, antithyroid drugs for less than 3 months. RNA from PBMCs was the source of the TCR library. The germline V and J ends were trimmed by 3 bases and 4 bases, with 9 bases remaining between them. The CDR3 consists of 13 residues. Assembly of TCR beta libraries relied on iRepertoire HTBI primers together with Arm-PCR of CDR3 regions. Original processing methods: Segment identification across samples yielded 60 to 80 TRBV and about 13 TRBJ segments. MiXCR was run by TCRdb on the multiplex PCR reads, yielding one entry per CDR3 protein. TCRdb, not the original authors, processed these V and J calls. Among 350,000 to 550,000 distinct CDR3 sequences, around 15% were seen once, and the ten largest hold about 23%. The same specimen was also included in a second study, on T cells in Graves' hyperthyroidism and ophthalmopathy. That work states: Initially, a first-round RT-PCR of the TCR CDR3 employed the HTBI primer set.

The TCR was taken from a woman aged 18-30 years with Graves disease. The input for sequencing was peripheral blood mononuclear cells (PBMCs), taken at new diagnosis, from a patient treated with antithyroid drugs. V is TRBV12-3 or TRBV12-4 and J is TRBJ2-5, with D tentatively TRBD1 or TRBD2 (5 bases each). Here the CDR3 DNA reads TGTGCCAGCAGTTTTGTGGGGGTAGAGACCCAGTACTTC. It codes for CASSFVGVETQYF.